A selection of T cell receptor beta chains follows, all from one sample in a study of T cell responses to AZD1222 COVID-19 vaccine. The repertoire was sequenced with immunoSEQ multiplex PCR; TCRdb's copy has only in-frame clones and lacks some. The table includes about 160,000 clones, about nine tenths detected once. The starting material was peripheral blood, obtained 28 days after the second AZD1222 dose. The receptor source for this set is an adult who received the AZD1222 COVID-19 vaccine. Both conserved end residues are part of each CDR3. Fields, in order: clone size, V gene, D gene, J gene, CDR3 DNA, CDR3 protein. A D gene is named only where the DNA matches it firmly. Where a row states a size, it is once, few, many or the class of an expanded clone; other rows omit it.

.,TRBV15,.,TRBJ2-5,TGTGCCACCAGCAGTCCTCCCGACTACGCTCAAGAGACCCAGTACTTC,CATSSPPDYAQETQYF
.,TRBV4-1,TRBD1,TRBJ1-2,TGCGCCAGCAGCCAAGATCGGACAGGGGGTCTCCTTCGTGGCTACACCTTC,CASSQDRTGGLLRGYTF
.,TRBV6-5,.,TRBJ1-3,TGTGCCAGCAGTCCGGAAGTTTTTGGAAACACCATATATTTT,CASSPEVFGNTIYF
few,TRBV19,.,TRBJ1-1,TGTGCCAGTAGTCTACACAGGGAAAACACTGAAGCTTTCTTT,CASSLHRENTEAFF
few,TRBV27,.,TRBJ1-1,TGTGCCAGCAGTTTGTCGCGGAGGGGCTACACTGAAGCTTTCTTT,CASSLSRRGYTEAFF
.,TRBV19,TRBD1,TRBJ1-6,TGTGCCAGTAGGCCCACAGGGGGCTCCTATAATTCACCCCTCCACTTT,CASRPTGGSYNSPLHF
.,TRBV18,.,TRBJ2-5,TGTGCCAGCCAAGGGTTCAGCCAAGAGACCCAGTACTTC,CASQGFSQETQYF
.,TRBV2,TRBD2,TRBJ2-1,TGTGCCAGCAGAGCCGGGACTAGCGCGAGTGAGCAGTTCTTC,CASRAGTSASEQFF
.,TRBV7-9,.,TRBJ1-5,TGTGCCAGCAGCTTCTTCGATCAGCCCCAGCATTTT,CASSFFDQPQHF
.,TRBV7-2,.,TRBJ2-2,TGTGCCAGCAGCTTACAGGGCCTGTTAGCCGGGGAGCTGTTTTTT,CASSLQGLLAGELFF
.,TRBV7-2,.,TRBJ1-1,TGTGCCAGCTCAATACCCGGACATCTAAATCCCTACATGAACACTGAAGCTTTCTTT,CASSIPGHLNPYMNTEAFF
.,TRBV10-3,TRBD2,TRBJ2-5,TGTGCCATCAGAACTAGCGCGGGGACAGAGACCCAGTACTTC,CAIRTSAGTETQYF
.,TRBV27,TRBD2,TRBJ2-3,TGTGCCAGCAGTCGACTAGCGGGAGATTGGGATACGCAGTATTTT,CASSRLAGDWDTQYF
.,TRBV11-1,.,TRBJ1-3,TGTGCCAGCAGCTTAGGCGGCGGATTCTCTGGAAACACCATATATTTT,CASSLGGGFSGNTIYF
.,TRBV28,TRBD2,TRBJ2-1,TGTGCCAGCAGTCCTGGACTAGCGGGAGGGGTGAGGCAGTTCTTC,CASSPGLAGGVRQFF
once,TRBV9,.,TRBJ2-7,TGTGCCAGCAGCGTAGGAGGCGAGCAGTACTTC,CASSVGGEQYF
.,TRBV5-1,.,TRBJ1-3,TGCGCCAGCAGCGGAGGTGGTGGAAACACCATATATTTT,CASSGGGGNTIYF
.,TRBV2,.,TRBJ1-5,TGTGCCAGCAGTGGAAGGGGGGGCGCAGGGCAGCCCCAGCATTTT,CASSGRGGAGQPQHF
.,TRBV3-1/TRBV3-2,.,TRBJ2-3,TGTGCCAGCAGCCAAGATCGGGATCACACAGATACGCAGTATTTT,CASSQDRDHTDTQYF
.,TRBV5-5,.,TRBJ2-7,TGTGCCAGCAGCACCCCTCCAAACGAGCAGTACTTC,CASSTPPNEQYF
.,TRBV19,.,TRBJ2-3,TGTGCCAGTAGTATAGATACAGGGCCAGATACGCAGTATTTT,CASSIDTGPDTQYF
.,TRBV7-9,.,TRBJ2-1,TGTGCCATCCCGGCAGGCCTGAGCTCCTACAATGAGCAGTTCTTC,CAIPAGLSSYNEQFF
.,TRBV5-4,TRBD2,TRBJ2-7,TGTGCCAGCAGCTTAGCTAGCGGAGGGGAGCAGTACTTC,CASSLASGGEQYF
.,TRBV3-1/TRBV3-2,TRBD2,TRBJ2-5,TGTGCCAGCAGCCTCGGGACTAGCGGGAGAATAAGAGAGACCCAGTACTTC,CASSLGTSGRIRETQYF
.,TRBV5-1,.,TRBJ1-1,TGCGCCAGCAGCCTAGCTGTGAACACTGAAGCTTTCTTT,CASSLAVNTEAFF
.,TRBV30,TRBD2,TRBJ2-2,TGTGCCTGGAGTGTACTAGCGGGAGCAACCGGGGAGCTGTTTTTT,CAWSVLAGATGELFF
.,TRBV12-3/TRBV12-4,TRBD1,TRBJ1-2,TGTGCCAGCAGTGAGACAGGGAACTATGGCTACACCTTC,CASSETGNYGYTF
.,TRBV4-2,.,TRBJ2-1,TGTGCCAGCAGCCAAGGTACCCCCAATGAGCAGTTCTTC,CASSQGTPNEQFF
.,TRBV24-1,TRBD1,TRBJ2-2,TGTGCCACCAGTGACCCAAAGGGGACAGGGGGAACCGGGGAGCTGTTTTTT,CATSDPKGTGGTGELFF
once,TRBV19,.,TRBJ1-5,TGTGCCAGTAGTATAGATCGAGGGGTCTCGGAGCCCCAGCATTTT,CASSIDRGVSEPQHF
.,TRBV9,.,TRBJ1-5,TGTGCCAGCAGCGTAGGGTCAGCCCTCAATCAGCCCCAGCATTTT,CASSVGSALNQPQHF
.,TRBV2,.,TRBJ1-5,TGTGCCAGCAGTGAATGGGCAGGCGTTATGGTCCAGCCCCAGCATTTT,CASSEWAGVMVQPQHF
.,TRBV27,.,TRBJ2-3,TGTGCCAGCAGCATCGGGAGCCCAGATACGCAGTATTTT,CASSIGSPDTQYF
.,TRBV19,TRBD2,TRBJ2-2,TGTGCCAGTAGTATTTTTTCGGGACTAAAGGACACCGGGGAGCTGTTTTTT,CASSIFSGLKDTGELFF
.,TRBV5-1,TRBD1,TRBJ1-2,TGCGCCAGCAGCTTGGAGGGACAGGGGCGAGGCTACACCTTC,CASSLEGQGRGYTF
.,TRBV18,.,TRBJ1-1,TGTGCCAGCTCACCATCCGGGGGTGAAGCTTTCTTT,CASSPSGGEAFF
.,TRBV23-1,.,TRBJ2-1,TGCGCCAGCAGTCAATCTTGGACCACCTCCTACAATGAGCAGTTCTTC,CASSQSWTTSYNEQFF
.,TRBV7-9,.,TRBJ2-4,TGTGCCAGCAGCCGACTGCCCGCAGCCCTAAACATTCAGTACTTC,CASSRLPAALNIQYF
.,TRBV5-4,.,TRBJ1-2,TGTGCCAGCAGCAAGGGCCCAGCTAACTATGGCTACACCTTC,CASSKGPANYGYTF
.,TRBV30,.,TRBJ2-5,TGTGCCTGGACATTATCGGGGACCCAGTACTTC,CAWTLSGTQYF
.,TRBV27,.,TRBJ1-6,TGTGCCAGCAGTTACGGGTTTAATTCACCCCTCCACTTT,CASSYGFNSPLHF
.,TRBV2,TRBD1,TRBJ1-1,TGTGCCAGCACAGGGGGCACTGAAGCTTTCTTT,CASTGGTEAFF
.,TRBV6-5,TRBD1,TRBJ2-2,TGTGCCAGCCGCAGGGGGTTTGAAGTCGGGGAGCTGTTTTTT,CASRRGFEVGELFF
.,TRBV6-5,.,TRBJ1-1,TGTGCCAGCAGCCACATCCAGGGGAACACTGAAGCTTTCTTT,CASSHIQGNTEAFF
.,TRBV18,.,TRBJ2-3,TGTGCCAGCTCACCACAATCTGGGCCAGGGACTAGCACAGATACGCAGTATTTT,CASSPQSGPGTSTDTQYF
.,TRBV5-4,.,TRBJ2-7,TGTGCCAGCAGCCCGGCCGGGGATGACGAGCAGTACTTC,CASSPAGDDEQYF
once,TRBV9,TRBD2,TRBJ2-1,TGTGCCAGCAGCGTAGCTTCGGAGCGGGAGCCATCTGAGCAGTTCTTC,CASSVASEREPSEQFF
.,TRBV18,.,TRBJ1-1,TGTGCCAGCTCACCAGGGGGCTCGACCCCTGAAGCTTTCTTT,CASSPGGSTPEAFF
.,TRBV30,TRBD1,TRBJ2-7,TGTGCCTGGAGTACACAGGGGCCCCCCTACGAGCAGTACTTC,CAWSTQGPPYEQYF